This TCR beta chain was found in a study of shared clonotypes between healthy human individuals. Overall study: The donor group consisted of a couple of women and a few men, aged 18 to 49. For every donor, three CD4 naive, three CD4 memory, two CD8 naive and one CD8 memory plates were used.

Genomic DNA of each subset was evenly split across several immunoSEQ plates. Source study methods: Junction-only immunoSEQ sequences carried no quality scores, so filtering differed. Generated by immunoSEQ multiplex PCR, the TCRdb table keeps only in-frame clones and is missing some. The D gene and trimming were derived from the DNA, and the V and J assignments and clone size from that table. The table records around 240,000 clones, 65% to 70% of them present only once. The CDR3 is 15 residues long. The germline V and J ends were trimmed by 5 bases and 2 bases, with 16 bases remaining between them. Germline loops: CDR1 SEHNR, CDR2 FQNEAQ (reference sequence).

This chain uses TRBV7-9 with TRBJ2-7; weak D call: TRBD2 (7 bases). The receptor's source is a man younger than 45 in good health. The specimen was memory CD4+ T cells sorted from blood. This sample's subset: CD45RA-negative fraction. Written as DNA, the CDR3 is TGTGCCAGCAGCCCAGGGGCGGGAGTCACCTACGAGCAGTACTTC. Its translation is CASSPGAGVTYEQYF.